The 8 T cell receptor beta chains in this list originate from one sample, sequenced in a study of cytomegalovirus exposure and HLA in healthy donors. Primers: 60 Vbeta forward and 13 Jbeta reverse. Here immunoSEQ multiplex PCR was the method, and the copy in TCRdb shows in-frame clones only, minus some. This sample's clone table lists some 110,000 clones. Material: PBMCs. Receptors originate from a man aged 35-49 years in good health and CMV-seropositive.

V usage is TRBV9 and J usage is TRBJ1-5; D is undetermined. The CDR3 runs to 14 residues. Trimming pared 1 base from V and 8 bases from J, leaving 13 bases between. Germline V lookup: CDR1 SGDLS, CDR2 YYNGEE. The CDR3 here is CASSVSGGREPQHF. The DNA of the CDR3 is TGTGCCAGCAGCGTATCAGGCGGGAGGGAGCCCCAGCATTTT.

The chain carries TRBV10-3 and TRBJ2-3; D remains unclear. V lost 4 bases and J 0 bases, leaving 8 bases between the germline ends. Germline V CDR1 and CDR2: ENHRY, SYGVKD. The CDR3 consists of 14 residues. In DNA form, the CDR3 reads TGTGCCATCAGTGTTTTGCAGAGCACAGATACGCAGTATTTT. Protein: CAISVLQSTDTQYF.

This rearrangement joins TRBV9 to TRBJ2-1, with 9 bases identical to TRBD1. V shed 4 bases and J 5 bases; nucleotides not matched to a gene: 7. From germline, CDR1 is SGDLS and CDR2 YYNGEE. The CDR3 spans 15 residues. The CDR3 loop is CASSPDRGVNNEQFF. In DNA, the CDR3 is TGTGCCAGCAGCCCCGACAGGGGGGTGAACAATGAGCAGTTCTTC.

This chain connects TRBV19 to TRBJ2-7, with 10 bases aligning to TRBD2. Germline CDR1 is LNHDA and CDR2 is SQIVND (reference sequence). The V segment lost 2 bases and the J segment 5 bases; nucleotides outside the gene matches: 6. The CDR3 consists of 15 residues. The CDR3 loop is CASSIWPSGSDEQYF. CDR3 nucleotides: TGTGCCAGTAGTATATGGCCTAGCGGGAGCGACGAGCAGTACTTC. The variable domain in full, with the rest retrieved from reference TRBV19 and TRBJ2-7, is DGGITQSPKYLFRKEGQNVTLSCEQNLNHDAMYWYRQDPGQGLRLIYYSQIVNDFQKGDIAEGYSVSREKKESFPLTVTSAQKNPTAFYLCASSIWPSGSDEQYFGPGTRLTVT.

V is TRBV11-1 and J is TRBJ2-1, with 7 nucleotides matching TRBD1. Looked up from germline, CDR1 is SGHAT and CDR2 is FQDESV (reference sequence). With 1 base clipped from V and 7 bases from J, the junction kept 10 bases outside the gene matches. This CDR3 has 16 residues. The CDR3 protein is CASSLEGRTGANEQFF. Written as DNA, the CDR3 is TGTGCCAGCAGCTTAGAAGGTCGGACAGGTGCAAATGAGCAGTTCTTC.

The chain has TRBV7-6 and TRBJ2-4, with TRBD1 identical over 12 bases. The V gene end was trimmed by 2 bases and the J gene end by 6 bases; junction bases not matched to a gene: 20. Per the germline V gene, CDR1 is SGHVS and CDR2 is FNYEAQ. This CDR3 has 21 residues. For the CDR3, the DNA is TGTGCCAGCAGCTTATTCTCGGGGACAGGGGGCGCGGTAGCCGGCCTAAACATTCAGTACTTC. It yields the protein CASSLFSGTGGAVAGLNIQYF.

V gene TRBV5-1 combines with J gene TRBJ2-2, with a possible D match to TRBD1 (7 bases). Germline assignment: CDR1 SGHRS and CDR2 YFSETQ. The germline V and J ends were trimmed by 4 bases and 5 bases, with 18 bases remaining between them. This CDR3 comprises 16 residues. As DNA, the CDR3 is TGCGCCAGCAGCGGAACCGCAGGGGGGAGAACCGGGGAGCTGTTTTTT. As protein: CASSGTAGGRTGELFF.

This chain joins TRBV6-1 and TRBJ2-2; D unresolved. V was cut by 5 bases and J by 0 bases, with 7 bases left in between. The CDR3 covers 14 residues. Germline assignment: CDR1 MNHNS and CDR2 SASEGT. The CDR3 protein is CASSFTTNTGELFF. The DNA of the CDR3 is TGTGCCAGCAGTTTCACAACGAACACCGGGGAGCTGTTTTTT.